The T cell receptor (beta chain) described here comes from a study of early T cells in non-severe SARS-CoV-2 infection. Germline assignment: CDR1 SGHAT and CDR2 FQNNGV. Trimming left V 7 bases short and J 3 bases short, with 7 bases between. This CDR3 contains 11 residues. Attachment of unique molecular identifiers to individual cDNA molecules was performed. TCRdb analysed the 5' RACE reads with MiXCR anew, one entry per CDR3 protein. The sample records 69,000 or so distinct CDR3 sequences, approximately 4.6% being singletons. This clonotype occurred many times. The receptor was derived from an adult who was a healthcare worker with PCR-confirmed SARS-CoV-2 infection or an uninfected control (not recorded which). The donor label of this sample is uncertain. The genes are TRBV11-2 and TRBJ2-7, with D hard to call. The starting material was whole blood, obtained at baseline. The CDR3 DNA sequence: TGTGCCAGCACCTCACGCTACGAGCAGTACTTC. Translated: CASTSRYEQYF.